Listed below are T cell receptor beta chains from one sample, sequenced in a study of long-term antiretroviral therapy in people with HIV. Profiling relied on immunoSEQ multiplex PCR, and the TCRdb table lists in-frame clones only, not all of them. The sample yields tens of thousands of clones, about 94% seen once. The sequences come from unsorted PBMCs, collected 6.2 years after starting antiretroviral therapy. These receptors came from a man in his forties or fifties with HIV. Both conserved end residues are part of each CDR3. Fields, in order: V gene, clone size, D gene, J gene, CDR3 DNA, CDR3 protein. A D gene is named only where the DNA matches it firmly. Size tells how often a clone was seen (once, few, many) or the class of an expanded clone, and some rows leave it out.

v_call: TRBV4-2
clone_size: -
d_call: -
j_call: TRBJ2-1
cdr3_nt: TGTGCCAGCAGCCAAGAGGGCTCGAGCTCCTACAATGAGCAGTTCTTC
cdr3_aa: CASSQEGSSSYNEQFF

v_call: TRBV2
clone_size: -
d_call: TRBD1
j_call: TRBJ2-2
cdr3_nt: TGTGCCAGCAGGGGTGGACAGGGTAGGAACACCGGGGAGCTGTTTTTT
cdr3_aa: CASRGGQGRNTGELFF

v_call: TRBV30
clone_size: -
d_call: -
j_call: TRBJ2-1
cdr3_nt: TGTGCCTGGAGACCGTGGGGGGTAGTCTACAATGAGCAGTTCTTC
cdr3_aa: CAWRPWGVVYNEQFF

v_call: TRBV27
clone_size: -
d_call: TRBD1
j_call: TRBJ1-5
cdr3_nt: TGTGCCAGCAGACATCAGGGGGCGAGCAATCAGCCCCAGCATTTT
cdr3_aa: CASRHQGASNQPQHF

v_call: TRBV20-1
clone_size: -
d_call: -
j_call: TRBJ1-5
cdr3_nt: TGCAGTGCCCTCTGGGGGCAGCCCCAGCATTTT
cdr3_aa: CSALWGQPQHF

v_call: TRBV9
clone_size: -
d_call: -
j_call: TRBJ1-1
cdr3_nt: TGTGCCAGCAGCGTAGCCATGAACACTGAAGCTTTCTTT
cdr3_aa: CASSVAMNTEAFF

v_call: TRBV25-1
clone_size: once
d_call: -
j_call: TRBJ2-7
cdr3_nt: TGTGCCAGCAGTGAGCAAACCTACGAGCAGTACTTC
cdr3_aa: CASSEQTYEQYF

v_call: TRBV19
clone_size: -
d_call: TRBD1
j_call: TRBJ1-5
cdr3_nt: TGTGCCAGTAGAGGACAGGGTAATCAGCCCCAGCATTTT
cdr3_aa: CASRGQGNQPQHF

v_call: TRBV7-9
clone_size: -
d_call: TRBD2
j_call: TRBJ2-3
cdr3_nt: TGTGCCAGCAGCTTAATCCTAGCGGGAGTCACAGATACGCAGTATTTT
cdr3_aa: CASSLILAGVTDTQYF

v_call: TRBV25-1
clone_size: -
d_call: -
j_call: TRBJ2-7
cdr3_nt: TGTGCCAGCAGTGACTCTTGGGGTAGCGGATACTACGAGCAGTACTTC
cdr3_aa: CASSDSWGSGYYEQYF

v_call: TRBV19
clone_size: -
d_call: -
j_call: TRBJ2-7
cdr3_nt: TGTGCCAGTAGTATCGGTCAGAGAGTCTACGAGCAGTACTTC
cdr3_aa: CASSIGQRVYEQYF

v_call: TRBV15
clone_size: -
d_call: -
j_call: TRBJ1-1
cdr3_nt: TGTGCCACCAGCAGAGTCGGAGGGGGTAACACTGAAGCTTTCTTT
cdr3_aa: CATSRVGGGNTEAFF

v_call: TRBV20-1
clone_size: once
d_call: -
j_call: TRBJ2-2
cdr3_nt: TGCAGTGCTAGAGTCGGGGAGCTGTTTTTT
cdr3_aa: CSARVGELFF

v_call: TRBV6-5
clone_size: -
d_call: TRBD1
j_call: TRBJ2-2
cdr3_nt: TGTGCCAGCAGCCCCGGGACAGGGCACACCGGGGAGCTGTTTTTT
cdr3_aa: CASSPGTGHTGELFF

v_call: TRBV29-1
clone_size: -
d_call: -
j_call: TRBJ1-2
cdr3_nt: TGCAGCGTTGACCCCCCGGATCCGCCGGGAGGCTACACCTTC
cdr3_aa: CSVDPPDPPGGYTF

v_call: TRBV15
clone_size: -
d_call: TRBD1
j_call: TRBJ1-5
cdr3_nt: TGTGCCACCAGCAGAGGGGGACAGGGGTTCGGTCAGCCCCAGCATTTT
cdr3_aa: CATSRGGQGFGQPQHF

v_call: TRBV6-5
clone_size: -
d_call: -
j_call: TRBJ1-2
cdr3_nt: TGTGCCAGCATCGGGGGGGGGTACTATGGCTACACCTTC
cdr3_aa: CASIGGGYYGYTF

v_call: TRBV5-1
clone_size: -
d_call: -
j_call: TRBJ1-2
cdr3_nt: TGCGCCAGCAGCGGGGAGAAGGATGGCTACACCTTC
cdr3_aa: CASSGEKDGYTF

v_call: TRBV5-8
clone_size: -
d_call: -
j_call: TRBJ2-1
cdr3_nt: TGTGCCAGCAGCTACCGCGGAGGGCCGTGGTACAATGAGCAGTTCTTC
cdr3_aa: CASSYRGGPWYNEQFF

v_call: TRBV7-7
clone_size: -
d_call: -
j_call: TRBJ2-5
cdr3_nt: TGTGCCAGCAGCCCCCTACGTCCCGACCAGTACTTC
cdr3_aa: CASSPLRPDQYF

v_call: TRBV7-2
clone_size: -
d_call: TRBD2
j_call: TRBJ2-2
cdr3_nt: TGTGCCAGTATGCCCAGCGGGGGACTTATGAACACCGGGGAGCTGTTTTTT
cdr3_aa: CASMPSGGLMNTGELFF

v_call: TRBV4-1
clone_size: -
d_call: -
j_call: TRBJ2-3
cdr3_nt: TGCGCCAGCAGCCTCTCGTGGGGGACAGATACGCAGTATTTT
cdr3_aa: CASSLSWGTDTQYF

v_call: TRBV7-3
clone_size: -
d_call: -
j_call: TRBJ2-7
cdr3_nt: TGTGCCAGCAGCTTAGGGGGTATGGGCGAGCAGTACTTC
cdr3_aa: CASSLGGMGEQYF

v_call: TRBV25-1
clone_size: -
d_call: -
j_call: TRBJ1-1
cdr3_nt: TGTGCCAGCAAAGGGCAAGCAAACACTGAAGCTTTCTTT
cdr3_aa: CASKGQANTEAFF

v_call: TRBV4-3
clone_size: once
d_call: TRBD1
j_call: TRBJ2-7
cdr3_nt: TGCGCCAGCAGCCAAGATTTAGAGACAGGGAGCTCCTACGAGCAGTACTTC
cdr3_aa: CASSQDLETGSSYEQYF

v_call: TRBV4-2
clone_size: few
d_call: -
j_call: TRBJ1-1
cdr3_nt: TGTGCCAGCAGCCAAGTGGGGGGTACTGAAGCTTTCTTT
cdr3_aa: CASSQVGGTEAFF

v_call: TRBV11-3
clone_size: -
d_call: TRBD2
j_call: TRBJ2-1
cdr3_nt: TGTGCCAGCAGCCGAAGCCCGGGACTAGCGGGAGGTGAGCAGTTCTTC
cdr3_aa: CASSRSPGLAGGEQFF

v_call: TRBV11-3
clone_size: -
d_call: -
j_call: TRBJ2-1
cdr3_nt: TGTGCCAGCAGCGCAACAGAGGGCTCCTACAATGAGCAGTTCTTC
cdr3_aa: CASSATEGSYNEQFF

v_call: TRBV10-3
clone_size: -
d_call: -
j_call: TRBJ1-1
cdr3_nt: TGTGCCATCAGTGAGTCGAGGGCGGGGGAGGAAACTTTCTTT
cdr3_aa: CAISESRAGEETFF

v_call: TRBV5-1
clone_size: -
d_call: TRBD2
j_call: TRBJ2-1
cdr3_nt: TGCGCCAGCAGCTCGGGAGGGGGCTCCTACAATGAGCAGTTCTTC
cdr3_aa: CASSSGGGSYNEQFF

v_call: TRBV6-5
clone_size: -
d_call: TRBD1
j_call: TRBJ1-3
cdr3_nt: TGTGCCAGCAGTTCACAGGGGCTCTCTGGAAACACCATATATTTT
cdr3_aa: CASSSQGLSGNTIYF

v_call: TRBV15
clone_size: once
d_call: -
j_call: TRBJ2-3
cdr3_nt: TGTGCCACCAGCGAAACAGATACGCAGTATTTT
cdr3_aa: CATSETDTQYF

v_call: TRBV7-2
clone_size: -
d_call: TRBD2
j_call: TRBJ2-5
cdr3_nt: TGTGCCAGCAGCCCAGGACAGTCGGGAGGGGAGACCCAGTACTTC
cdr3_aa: CASSPGQSGGETQYF

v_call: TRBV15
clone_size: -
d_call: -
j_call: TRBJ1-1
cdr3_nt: TGTGCCACCAGCAGAGCGGGAGAGACTGAAGCTTTCTTT
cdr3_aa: CATSRAGETEAFF

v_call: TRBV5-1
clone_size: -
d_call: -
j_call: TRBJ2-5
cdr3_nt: TGCGCCAGCAGCTTGGGTGGGGGGCCTGAGGAGACCCAGTACTTC
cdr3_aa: CASSLGGGPEETQYF

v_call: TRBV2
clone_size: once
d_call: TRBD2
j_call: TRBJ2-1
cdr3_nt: TGTGCCAGCAGTAAAGGGACTAGTATGGCCTATGAGCAGTTCTTC
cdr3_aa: CASSKGTSMAYEQFF

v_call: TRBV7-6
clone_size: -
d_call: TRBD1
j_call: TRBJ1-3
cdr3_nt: TGTGCCAGCAGCTCCGGGACAGGGGGGGACACCATATATTTT
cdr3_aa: CASSSGTGGDTIYF

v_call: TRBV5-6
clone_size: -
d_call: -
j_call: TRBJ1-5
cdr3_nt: TGTGCCAGCAGCTTGTCAGGGGCGCGTCAGCCCCAGCATTTT
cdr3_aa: CASSLSGARQPQHF

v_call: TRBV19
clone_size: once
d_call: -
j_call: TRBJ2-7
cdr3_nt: TGTGCCAGTAGCAGTGGGCAGGGTGCGACGAAGCAGTACTTC
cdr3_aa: CASSSGQGATKQYF

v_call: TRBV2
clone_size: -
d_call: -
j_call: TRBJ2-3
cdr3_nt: TGTGCCAGCAGTAATGGAGATACGCAGTATTTT
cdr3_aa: CASSNGDTQYF

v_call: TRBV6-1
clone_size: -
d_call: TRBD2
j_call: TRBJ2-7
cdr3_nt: TGTGCCAGCAGTGTTGGACGGACTAGCGGGAACACCTACGAGCAGTACTTC
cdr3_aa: CASSVGRTSGNTYEQYF

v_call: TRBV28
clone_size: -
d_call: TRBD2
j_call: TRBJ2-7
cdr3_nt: TGTGCCAGCAGGGACTCACTAGCGGGAGGGCCAGGCGAGCAGTACTTC
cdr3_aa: CASRDSLAGGPGEQYF

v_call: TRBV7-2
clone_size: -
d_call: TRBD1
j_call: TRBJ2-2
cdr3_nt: TGTGCCAGCAGTTTGGCAGGGGGACGGGTCGGGGAGCTGTTTTTT
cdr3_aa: CASSLAGGRVGELFF

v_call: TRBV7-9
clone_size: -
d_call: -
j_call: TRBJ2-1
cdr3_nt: TGTGCCAGCAGCCTCAGTCGGGCTGTGGAGGGGATGGACAATGAGCAGTTCTTC
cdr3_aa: CASSLSRAVEGMDNEQFF

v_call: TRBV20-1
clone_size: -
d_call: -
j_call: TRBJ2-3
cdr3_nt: TGCAGTGCTTCCAATCCAGATACGCAGTATTTT
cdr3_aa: CSASNPDTQYF

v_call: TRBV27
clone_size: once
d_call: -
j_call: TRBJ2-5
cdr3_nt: TGTGCCGGAGCGTCCGGTACGAAAGAGACCCAGTACTTC
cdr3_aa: CAGASGTKETQYF

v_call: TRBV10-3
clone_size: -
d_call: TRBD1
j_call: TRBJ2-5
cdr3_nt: TGTGCCATCAGCCCCGGGACAGGGTTGGAGACCCAGTACTTC
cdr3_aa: CAISPGTGLETQYF

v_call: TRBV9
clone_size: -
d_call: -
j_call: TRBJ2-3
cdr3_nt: TGTGCCAGCAGCGTAGAGCAGGTTGGGGATACGCAGTATTTT
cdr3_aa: CASSVEQVGDTQYF

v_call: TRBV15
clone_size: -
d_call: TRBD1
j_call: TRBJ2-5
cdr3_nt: TGTGCCACCAGCAGAGGGGGCAACAGGGGCCAAGAGACCCAGTACTTC
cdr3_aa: CATSRGGNRGQETQYF

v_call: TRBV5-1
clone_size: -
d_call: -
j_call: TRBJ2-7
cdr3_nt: TGCGCCAGCAGCTCAGAGGGGGGCGAGCAGTACTTC
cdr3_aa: CASSSEGGEQYF